This TCR beta chain is from a study of breast tumors, draining lymph nodes, adjacent tissues. TCRdb re-derived calls from the multiplex PCR reads in MiXCR, one entry per CDR3 protein. The sample consists of approximately 100,000 distinct CDR3 sequences, approximately 21% of them appearing once. Axillary draining lymph nodes of breast cancer patients supplied the node samples. This clonotype was counted many times. As yet, its antigen is unknown. CDR3 length equals 13 residues. Germline CDR1 MNHEY, CDR2 SVGAGI. V lost 5 bases, J lost 7 bases, and 9 bases lay in between. General study results and limits: Tumor repertoires ranked between lymph nodes and nontumor tissue in diversity, with V and J gene preferences. Findings are consistent with lymph node origin and intratumoral expansion of most tumor T cells. Tumor and nontumor repertoires were significantly more similar in luminal-like than in basal-like breast cancer. Data only fit, rather than demonstrated, lymph node origin of most tumor T cells.

This chain uses TRBV6-5 with TRBJ1-6; no firm D call. The specimen sequenced was axillary lymph node tissue. The origin of this receptor is a female donor with breast cancer. Some clones in this sample may be carry-over from other donors' samples. CDR3 nucleotides: TGTGCCAGCAGTCCATTCTCCAATTCACCCCTCCACTTT. Its protein is CASSPFSNSPLHF.